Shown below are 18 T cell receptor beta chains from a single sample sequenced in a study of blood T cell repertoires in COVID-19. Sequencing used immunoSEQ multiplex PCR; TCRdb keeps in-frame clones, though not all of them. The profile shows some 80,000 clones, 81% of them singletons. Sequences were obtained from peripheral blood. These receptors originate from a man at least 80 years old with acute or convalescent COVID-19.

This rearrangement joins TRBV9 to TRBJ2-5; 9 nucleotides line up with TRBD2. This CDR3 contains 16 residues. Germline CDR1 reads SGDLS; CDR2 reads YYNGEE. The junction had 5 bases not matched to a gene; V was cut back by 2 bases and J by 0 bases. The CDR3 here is CASSVRGGRDQETQYF. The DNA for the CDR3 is TGTGCCAGCAGCGTCAGAGGCGGGAGGGACCAAGAGACCCAGTACTTC. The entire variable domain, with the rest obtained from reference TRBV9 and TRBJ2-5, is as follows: DSGVTQTPKHLITATGQRVTLRCSPRSGDLSVYWYQQSLDQGLQFLIQYYNGEERAKGNILERFSAQQFPDLHSELNLSSLELGDSALYFCASSVRGGRDQETQYFGPGTRLLVL.

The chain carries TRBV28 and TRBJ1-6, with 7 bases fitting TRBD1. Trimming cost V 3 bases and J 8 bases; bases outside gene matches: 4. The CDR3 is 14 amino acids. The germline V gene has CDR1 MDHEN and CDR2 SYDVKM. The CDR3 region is CASSLTGLDSPLHF. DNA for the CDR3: TGTGCCAGCAGTTTGACAGGGTTGGATTCACCCCTCCACTTT.

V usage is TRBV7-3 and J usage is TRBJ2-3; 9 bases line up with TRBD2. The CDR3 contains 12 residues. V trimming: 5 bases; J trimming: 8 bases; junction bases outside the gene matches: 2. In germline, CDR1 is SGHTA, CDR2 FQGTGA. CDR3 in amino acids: CASSPAGGTQYF. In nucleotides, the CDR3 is TGTGCCAGCAGCCCAGCGGGAGGTACGCAGTATTTT. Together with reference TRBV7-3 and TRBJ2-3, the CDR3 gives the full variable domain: GAGVSQTPSNKVTEKGKYVELRCDPISGHTALYWYRQSLGQGPEFLIYFQGTGAADDSGLPNDRFFAVRPEGSVSTLKIQRTERGDSAVYLCASSPAGGTQYFGPGTRLTVL.

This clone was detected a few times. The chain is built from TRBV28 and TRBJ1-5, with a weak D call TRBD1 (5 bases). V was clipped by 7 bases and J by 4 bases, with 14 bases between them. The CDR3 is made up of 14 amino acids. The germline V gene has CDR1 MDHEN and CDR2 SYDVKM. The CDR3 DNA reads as TGTGCCAGCACCTTACCGGGGGGGAATCAGCCCCAGCATTTT. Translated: CASTLPGGNQPQHF.

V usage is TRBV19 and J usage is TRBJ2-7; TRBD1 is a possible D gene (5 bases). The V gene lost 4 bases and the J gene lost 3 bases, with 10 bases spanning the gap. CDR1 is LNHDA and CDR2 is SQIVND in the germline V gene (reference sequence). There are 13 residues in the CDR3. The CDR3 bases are TGTGCCAGTAGTAGACAGACCGACTACGAGCAGTACTTC. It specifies CASSRQTDYEQYF.

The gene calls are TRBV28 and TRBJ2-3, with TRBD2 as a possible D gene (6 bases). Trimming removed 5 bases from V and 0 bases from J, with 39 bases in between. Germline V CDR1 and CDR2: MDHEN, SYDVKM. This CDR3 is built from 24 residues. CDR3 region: CASSLAVGGGLLDSSVGSTDTQYF. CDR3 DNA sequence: TGTGCCAGCAGTCTCGCAGTGGGGGGAGGACTTTTAGATTCTAGTGTAGGAAGCACAGATACGCAGTATTTT.

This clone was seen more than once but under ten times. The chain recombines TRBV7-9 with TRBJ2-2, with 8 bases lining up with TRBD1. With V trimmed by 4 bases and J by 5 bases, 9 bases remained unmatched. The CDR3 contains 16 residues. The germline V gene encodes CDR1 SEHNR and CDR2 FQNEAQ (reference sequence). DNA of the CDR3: TGTGCCAGCAGCTCACCTCCCAGGGGGCAGACCGGGGAGCTGTTTTTT. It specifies CASSSPPRGQTGELFF. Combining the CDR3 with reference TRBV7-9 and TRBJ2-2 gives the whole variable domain DTGVSQNPRHKITKRGQNVTFRCDPISEHNRLYWYRQTLGQGPEFLTYFQNEAQLEKSRLLSDRFSAERPKGSFSTLEIQRTEQGDSAMYLCASSSPPRGQTGELFFGEGSRLTVL.

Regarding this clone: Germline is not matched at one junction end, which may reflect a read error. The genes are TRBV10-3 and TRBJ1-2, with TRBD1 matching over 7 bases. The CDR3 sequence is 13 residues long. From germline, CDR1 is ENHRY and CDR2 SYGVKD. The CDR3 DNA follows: TGTGCCATCAGGAGGGGGACAGCCTCAGAGGTCAACTTC. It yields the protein CAIRRGTASEVNF.

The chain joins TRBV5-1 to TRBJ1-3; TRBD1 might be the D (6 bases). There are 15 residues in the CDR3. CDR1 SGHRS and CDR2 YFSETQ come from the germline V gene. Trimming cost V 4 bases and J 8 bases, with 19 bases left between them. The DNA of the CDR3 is TGCGCCAGCAGCCCCACAGGGACCCCGGAGGACACCATATATTTT. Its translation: CASSPTGTPEDTIYF. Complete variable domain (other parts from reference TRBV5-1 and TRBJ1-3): KAGVTQTPRYLIKTRGQQVTLSCSPISGHRSVSWYQQTPGQGLQFLFEYFSETQRNKGNFPGRFSGRQFSNSRSEMNVSTLELGDSALYLCASSPTGTPEDTIYFGEGSWLTVV.

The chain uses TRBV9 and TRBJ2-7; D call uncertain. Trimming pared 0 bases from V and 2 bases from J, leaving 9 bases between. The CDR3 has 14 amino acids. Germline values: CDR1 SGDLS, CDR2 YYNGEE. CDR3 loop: CASSVATQPYEQYF. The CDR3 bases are TGTGCCAGCAGCGTAGCTACACAGCCCTACGAGCAGTACTTC.

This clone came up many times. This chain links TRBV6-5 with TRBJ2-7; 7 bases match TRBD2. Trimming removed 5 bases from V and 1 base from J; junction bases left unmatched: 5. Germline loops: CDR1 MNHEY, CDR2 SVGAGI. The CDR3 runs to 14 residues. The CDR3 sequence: CASSPGLGSYEQYF. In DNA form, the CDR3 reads TGTGCCAGCAGTCCCGGACTAGGGTCCTACGAGCAGTACTTC.

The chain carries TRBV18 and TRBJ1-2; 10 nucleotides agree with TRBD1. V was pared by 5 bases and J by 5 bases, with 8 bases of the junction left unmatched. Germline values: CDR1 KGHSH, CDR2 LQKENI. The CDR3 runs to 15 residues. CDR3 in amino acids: CASSTEGTGVYGYTF. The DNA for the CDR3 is TGTGCCAGCTCAACCGAAGGGACAGGGGTTTATGGCTACACCTTC.

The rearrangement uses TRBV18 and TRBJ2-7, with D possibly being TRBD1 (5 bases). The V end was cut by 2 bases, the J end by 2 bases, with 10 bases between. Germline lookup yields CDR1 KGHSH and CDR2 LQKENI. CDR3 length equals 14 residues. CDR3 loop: CASSPGGATYEQYF. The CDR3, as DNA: TGTGCCAGCTCACCAGGTGGGGCCACCTACGAGCAGTACTTC. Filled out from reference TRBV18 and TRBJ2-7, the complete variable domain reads NAGVMQNPRHLVRRRGQEARLRCSPMKGHSHVYWYRQLPEEGLKFMVYLQKENIIDESGMPKERFSAEFPKEGPSILRIQQVVRGDSAAYFCASSPGGATYEQYFGPGTRLTVT.

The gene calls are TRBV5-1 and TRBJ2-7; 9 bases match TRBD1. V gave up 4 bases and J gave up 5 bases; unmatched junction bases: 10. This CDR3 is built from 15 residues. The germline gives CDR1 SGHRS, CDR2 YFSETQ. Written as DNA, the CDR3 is TGCGCCAGCAGCACGACCGGGACAGGGAGCCACGAGCAGTACTTC. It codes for CASSTTGTGSHEQYF.

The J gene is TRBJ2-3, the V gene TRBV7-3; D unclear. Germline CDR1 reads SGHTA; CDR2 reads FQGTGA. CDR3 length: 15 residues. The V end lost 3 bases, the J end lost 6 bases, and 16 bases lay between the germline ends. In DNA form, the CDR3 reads TGTGCCAGCAGCTTGACTGGAACCCCCACGGATACGCAGTATTTT. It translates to CASSLTGTPTDTQYF.

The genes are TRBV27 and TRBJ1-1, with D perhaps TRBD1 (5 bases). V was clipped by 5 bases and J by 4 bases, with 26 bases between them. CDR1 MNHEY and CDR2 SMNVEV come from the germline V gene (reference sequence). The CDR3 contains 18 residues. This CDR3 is CASSPIHGGDFSGTEAFF. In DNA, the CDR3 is TGTGCCAGCAGTCCCATCCACGGGGGGGATTTCTCGGGCACTGAAGCTTTCTTT.

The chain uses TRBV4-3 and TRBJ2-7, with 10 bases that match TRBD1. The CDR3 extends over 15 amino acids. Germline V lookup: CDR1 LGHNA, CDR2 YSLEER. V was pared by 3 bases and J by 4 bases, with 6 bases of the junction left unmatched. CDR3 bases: TGCGCCAGCAGCCAGGGACAGGGGAGAAATTACGAGCAGTACTTC. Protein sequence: CASSQGQGRNYEQYF.

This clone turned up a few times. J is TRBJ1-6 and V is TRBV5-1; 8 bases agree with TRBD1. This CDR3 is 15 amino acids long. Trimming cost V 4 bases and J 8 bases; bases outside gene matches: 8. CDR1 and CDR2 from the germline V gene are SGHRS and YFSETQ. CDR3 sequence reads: CASSIGQGGDSPLHF. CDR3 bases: TGCGCCAGCAGCATAGGACAGGGAGGGGATTCACCCCTCCACTTT. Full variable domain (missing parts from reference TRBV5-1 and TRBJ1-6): KAGVTQTPRYLIKTRGQQVTLSCSPISGHRSVSWYQQTPGQGLQFLFEYFSETQRNKGNFPGRFSGRQFSNSRSEMNVSTLELGDSALYLCASSIGQGGDSPLHFGNGTRLTVT.